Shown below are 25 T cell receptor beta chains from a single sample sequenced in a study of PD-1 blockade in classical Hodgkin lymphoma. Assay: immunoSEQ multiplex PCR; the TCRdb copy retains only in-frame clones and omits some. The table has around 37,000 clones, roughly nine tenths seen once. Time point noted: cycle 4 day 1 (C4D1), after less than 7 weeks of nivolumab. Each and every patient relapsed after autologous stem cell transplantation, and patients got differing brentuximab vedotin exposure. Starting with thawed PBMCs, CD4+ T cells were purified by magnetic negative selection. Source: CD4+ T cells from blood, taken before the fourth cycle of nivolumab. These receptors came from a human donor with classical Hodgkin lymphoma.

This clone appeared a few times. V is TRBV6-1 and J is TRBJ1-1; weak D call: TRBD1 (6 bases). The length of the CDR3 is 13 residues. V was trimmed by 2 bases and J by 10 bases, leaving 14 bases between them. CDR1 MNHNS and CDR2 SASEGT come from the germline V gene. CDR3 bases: TGTGCCAGCAGTGAAACCCTACAGGGTCGAGCTTTCTTT. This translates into CASSETLQGRAFF.

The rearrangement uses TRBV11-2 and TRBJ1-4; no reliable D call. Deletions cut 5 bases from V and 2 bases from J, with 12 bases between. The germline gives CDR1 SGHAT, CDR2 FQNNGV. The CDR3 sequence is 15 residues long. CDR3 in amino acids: CASSTESRTNEKLFF. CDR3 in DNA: TGTGCCAGCAGCACAGAGTCGAGGACTAATGAAAAACTGTTTTTT.

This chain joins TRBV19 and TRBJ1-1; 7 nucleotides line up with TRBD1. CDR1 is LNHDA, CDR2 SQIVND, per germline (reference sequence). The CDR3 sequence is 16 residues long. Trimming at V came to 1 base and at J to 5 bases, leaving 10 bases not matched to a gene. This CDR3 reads CASSIGGGGARTEAFF. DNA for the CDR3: TGTGCCAGTAGTATAGGTGGAGGGGGCGCGAGAACTGAAGCTTTCTTT.

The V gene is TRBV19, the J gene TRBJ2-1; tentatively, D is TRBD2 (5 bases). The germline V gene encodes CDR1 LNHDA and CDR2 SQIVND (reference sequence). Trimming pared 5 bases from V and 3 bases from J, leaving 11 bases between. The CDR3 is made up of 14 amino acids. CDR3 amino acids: CASSPLRDYNEQFF. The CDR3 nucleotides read TGTGCCAGTAGTCCTCTCCGGGACTACAATGAGCAGTTCTTC.

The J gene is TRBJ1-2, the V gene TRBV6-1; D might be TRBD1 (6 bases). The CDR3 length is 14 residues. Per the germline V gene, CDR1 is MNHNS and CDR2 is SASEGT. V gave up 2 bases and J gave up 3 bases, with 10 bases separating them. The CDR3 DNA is TGTGCCAGCAGTGAAAGTTCAGGGGACTATGGCTACACCTTC. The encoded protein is CASSESSGDYGYTF.

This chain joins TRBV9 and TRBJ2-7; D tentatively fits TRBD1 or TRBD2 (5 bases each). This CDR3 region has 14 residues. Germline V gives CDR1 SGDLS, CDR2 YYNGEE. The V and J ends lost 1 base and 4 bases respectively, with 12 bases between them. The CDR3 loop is CASSVLPEGYEQYF. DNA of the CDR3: TGTGCCAGCAGCGTACTCCCCGAGGGGTACGAGCAGTACTTC.

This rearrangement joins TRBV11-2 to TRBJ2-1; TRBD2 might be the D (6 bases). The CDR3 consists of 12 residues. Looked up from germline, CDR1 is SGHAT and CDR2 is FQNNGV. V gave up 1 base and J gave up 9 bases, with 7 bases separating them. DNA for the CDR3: TGTGCCAGCAGCTTAGGGGGAGGTGAGCAGTTCTTC. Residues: CASSLGGGEQFF.

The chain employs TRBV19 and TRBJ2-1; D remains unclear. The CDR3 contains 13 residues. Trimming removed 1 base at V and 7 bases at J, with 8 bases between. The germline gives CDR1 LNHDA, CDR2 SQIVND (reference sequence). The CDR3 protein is CASSIGSQNEQFF. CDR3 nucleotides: TGTGCCAGTAGTATAGGGAGCCAGAATGAGCAGTTCTTC.

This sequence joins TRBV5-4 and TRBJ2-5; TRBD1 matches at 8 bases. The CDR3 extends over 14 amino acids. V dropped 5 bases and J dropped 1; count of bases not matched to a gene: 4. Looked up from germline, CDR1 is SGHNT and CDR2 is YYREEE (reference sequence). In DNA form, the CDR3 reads TGTGCCAGCAGTTACGGACAGGGCCAAGAGACCCAGTACTTC. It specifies CASSYGQGQETQYF.

CDR3 residues: CASSSLGSGRYGELFF. The CDR3 DNA follows: TGTGCCAGCAGCTCCCTTGGTAGCGGGAGATACGGGGAGCTGTTTTTT. The chain uses TRBV7-3 and TRBJ2-2, with 9 bases fitting TRBD2. Trimming removed 4 bases from V and 7 bases from J; junction bases left unmatched: 10. Germline V gene data show CDR1 as SGHTA and CDR2 as FQGTGA. The CDR3 runs 16 residues.

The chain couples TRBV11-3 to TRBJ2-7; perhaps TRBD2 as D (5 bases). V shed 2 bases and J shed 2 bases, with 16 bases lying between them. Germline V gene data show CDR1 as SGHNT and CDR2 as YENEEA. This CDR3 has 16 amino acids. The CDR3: CASSLSARDHTYEQYF. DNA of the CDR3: TGTGCCAGCAGCTTATCCGCCCGGGATCACACCTACGAGCAGTACTTC.

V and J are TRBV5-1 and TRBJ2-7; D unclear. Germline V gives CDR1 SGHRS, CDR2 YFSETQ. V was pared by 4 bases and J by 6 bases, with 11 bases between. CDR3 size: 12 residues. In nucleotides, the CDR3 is TGCGCCAGCAGCGGTACTACCGCCGAGCAGTACTTC. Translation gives CASSGTTAEQYF.

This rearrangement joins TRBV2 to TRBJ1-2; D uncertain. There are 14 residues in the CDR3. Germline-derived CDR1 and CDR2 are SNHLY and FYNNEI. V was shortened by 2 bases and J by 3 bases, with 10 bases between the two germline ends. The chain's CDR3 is CASSEFRTDYGYTF. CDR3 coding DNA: TGTGCCAGCAGTGAATTTCGGACGGACTATGGCTACACCTTC.

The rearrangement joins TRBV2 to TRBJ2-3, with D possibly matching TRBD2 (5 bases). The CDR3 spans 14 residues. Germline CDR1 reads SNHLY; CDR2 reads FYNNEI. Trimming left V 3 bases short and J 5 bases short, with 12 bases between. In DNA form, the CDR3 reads TGTGCCAGCAGTGACGGGGTCGAAGGAGATACGCAGTATTTT. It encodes CASSDGVEGDTQYF.

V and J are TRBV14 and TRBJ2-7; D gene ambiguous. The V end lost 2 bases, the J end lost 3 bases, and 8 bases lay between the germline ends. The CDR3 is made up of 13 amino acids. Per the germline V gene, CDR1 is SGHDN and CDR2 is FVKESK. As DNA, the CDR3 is TGTGCCAGCAGCCAAAATGGGGTCTACGAGCAGTACTTC. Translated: CASSQNGVYEQYF.

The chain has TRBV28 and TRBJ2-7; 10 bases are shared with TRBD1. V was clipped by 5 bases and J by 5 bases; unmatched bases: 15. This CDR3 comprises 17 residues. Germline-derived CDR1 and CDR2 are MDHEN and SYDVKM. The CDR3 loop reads CASSQGKTGTGVHEQYF. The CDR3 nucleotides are TGTGCCAGCAGTCAAGGAAAGACCGGGACAGGGGTCCACGAGCAGTACTTC.

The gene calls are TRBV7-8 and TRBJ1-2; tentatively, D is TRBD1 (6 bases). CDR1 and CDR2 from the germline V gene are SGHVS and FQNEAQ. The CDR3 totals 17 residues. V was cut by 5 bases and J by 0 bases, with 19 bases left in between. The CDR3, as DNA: TGTGCCAGCAGCCAAAACCGCCTCGGACAGTCTAACTATGGCTACACCTTC. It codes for CASSQNRLGQSNYGYTF.

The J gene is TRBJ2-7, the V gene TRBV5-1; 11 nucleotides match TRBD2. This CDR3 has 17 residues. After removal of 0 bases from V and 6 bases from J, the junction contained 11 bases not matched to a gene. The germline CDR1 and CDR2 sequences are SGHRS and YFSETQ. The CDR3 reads CASSLALAGGLAPEQYF. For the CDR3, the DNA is TGCGCCAGCAGCTTGGCCCTAGCGGGAGGCCTGGCTCCCGAGCAGTACTTC.

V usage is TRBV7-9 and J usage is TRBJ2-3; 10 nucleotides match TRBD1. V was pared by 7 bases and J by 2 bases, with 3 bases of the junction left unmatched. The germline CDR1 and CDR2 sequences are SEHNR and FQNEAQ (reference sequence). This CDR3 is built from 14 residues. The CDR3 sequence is CASTDRGPTDTQYF. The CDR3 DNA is TGTGCCAGCACCGACAGGGGGCCCACAGATACGCAGTATTTT.

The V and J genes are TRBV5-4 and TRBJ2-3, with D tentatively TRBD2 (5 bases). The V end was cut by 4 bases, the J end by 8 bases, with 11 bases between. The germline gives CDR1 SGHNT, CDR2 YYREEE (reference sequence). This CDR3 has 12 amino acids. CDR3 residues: CASSGQAGTQYF. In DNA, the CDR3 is TGTGCCAGCAGCGGCCAGGCGGGTACGCAGTATTTT.

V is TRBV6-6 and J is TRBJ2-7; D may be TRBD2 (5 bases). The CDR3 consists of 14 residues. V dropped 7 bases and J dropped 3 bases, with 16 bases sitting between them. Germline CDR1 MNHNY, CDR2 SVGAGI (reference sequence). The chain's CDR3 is CASTVAGPDYEQYF. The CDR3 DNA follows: TGTGCCAGCACAGTGGCGGGCCCAGACTACGAGCAGTACTTC.

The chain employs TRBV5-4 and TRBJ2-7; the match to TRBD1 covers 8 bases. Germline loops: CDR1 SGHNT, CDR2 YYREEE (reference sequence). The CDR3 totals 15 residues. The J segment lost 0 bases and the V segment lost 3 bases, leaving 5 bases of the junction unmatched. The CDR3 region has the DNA TGTGCCAGCAGCTGGGGACAGGCTAGCTCCTACGAGCAGTACTTC. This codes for CASSWGQASSYEQYF.

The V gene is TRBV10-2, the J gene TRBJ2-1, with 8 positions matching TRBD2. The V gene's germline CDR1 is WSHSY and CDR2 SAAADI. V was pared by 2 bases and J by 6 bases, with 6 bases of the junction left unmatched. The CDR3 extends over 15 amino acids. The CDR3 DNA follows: TGCGCCAGCAGTGAGGGACTAGCAGGGGTCAATGAGCAGTTCTTC. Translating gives CASSEGLAGVNEQFF.

The CDR3 protein is CASSSSGPVSGNTIYF. The CDR3 DNA sequence: TGTGCCAGCAGCTCCTCGGGGCCTGTCTCTGGAAACACCATATATTTT. The chain combines TRBV7-2 with TRBJ1-3; a weak D match, TRBD1 (5 bases). Germline V CDR1 and CDR2: SGHTA, FQGNSA. The CDR3 is made up of 16 amino acids. The V and J ends lost 4 bases and 0 bases respectively, with 13 bases between them.

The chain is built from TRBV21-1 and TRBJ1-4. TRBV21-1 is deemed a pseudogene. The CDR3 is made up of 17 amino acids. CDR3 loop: CASSKVKGLATNEKLFF. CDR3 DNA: TGTGCCAGCAGCAAAGTGAAGGGACTAGCAACTAATGAAAAACTGTTTTTT.